This T cell receptor beta chain originates from a study of T cells in Graves' hyperthyroidism and ophthalmopathy (dated by TCRdb to between 2018 and 2021). General notes on the study: Peripheral blood samples were taken at initial diagnosis, before any treatment was given. To identify distinguishing TCR V-J signatures, a discovery cohort of about 100 patients was used, comprising 43 with Graves' ophthalmopathy and approximately 58 with stable Graves' hyperthyroidism. Prospective prediction of ophthalmopathy was tested in an independent validation cohort of about 19 hyperthyroidism patients and around 16 patients who later progressed to ophthalmopathy. In addition, the study compared T-cell repertoires in thyroid tissue and in blood from a handful of Graves' hyperthyroidism patients. According to the paper, TCR Vbeta CDR3 sequencing was carried out on 135 peripheral blood samples, which came from some 41 ophthalmopathy, some 73 hyperthyroidism and about 17 progressor patients. After blood sampling, hyperthyroidism patients were treated with methimazole at a starting dose of 30 mg daily, and ophthalmopathy patients were treated with high-dose intravenous methylprednisolone. For training and testing, the 80 to 100 patients in the discovery cohort were randomly divided in a 7:3 ratio. The full study reports these points: Ophthalmopathy was separated from stable hyperthyroidism by a 13 V-J signature model, with around 90% sensitivity and about 84% specificity obtained in cross-validation and 80%/75% obtained in testing. Most expanded thyroid clonotypes (frequency above 0.001) were also detected in blood, suggesting blood repertoires may reflect thyroid immune responses. No statistical method was used to fix the sample size in advance, and group allocation was not hidden from the investigators. In validation, the model predicted progression to ophthalmopathy a median of about 6.5 months before onset, with approximately 71% sensitivity and about 75% specificity.

In the ophthalmopathy patients, disease was moderately to severely active, with a Clinical Activity Score of 3 or more, a NOSPECS grade of 4 or more, and a duration of less than 3 months. Any patient with an uncontrolled infection, another autoimmune disease, pregnancy or lactation was excluded. Diagnoses relied on clinical symptoms, serum thyroxine and TRAb, thyroid ultrasound and orbital computed tomography. PBMCs were separated from approximately 10 ml of fresh peripheral blood using Ficoll-Paque density gradient centrifugation. Total RNA was extracted with Trizol reagent, and quality was checked on an Agilent 2100 Bioanalyzer. The TCR beta CDR3 regions were amplified from the RNA transcripts. A first-round RT-PCR of the TCR CDR3 used the HTBI primer set with the Qiagen OneStep RT-PCR kit. Libraries were constructed in a second round of multiplex PCR, after which size selection and purification were performed. Libraries were sequenced paired-end with 100 bp reads on an Illumina HiSeq2000. As for how the authors treated the data: SOAPnuke was used to process the raw data, removing reads that contained adapters or uncalled bases, had a mean Phred below 15, or lacked an exact match to the constant primer or identifier. High-quality paired reads were merged using COPE v1.2.5, and each unique nucleotide sequence was defined as a clonotype. Clonotypes were aligned to IMGT TRBV, TRBD and TRBJ reference segments using MiTCR v1.1. Only V-J combinations with frequency above 0.0001, covering 99.2% of repertoires, were analysed. The TCS score was defined as F50 (clonal expansion) divided by E x V (chaos), with BLOSUM62-based TCRdist calculated between CDR3 peptides within each V-J. Welch's t-statistics and random forest reduced 514 V-J features to 13, which were used in a naive Bayes classifier (R e1071). The similarity between thyroid and blood repertoires was quantified using the Morisita-Horn index. TCRdb itself trimmed the public reads at Q25 with fastp, ran MiXCR and retained productive beta chains. Merged by CDR3 protein, the rows form single entries marked with the most common genes and DNA. It is TCRdb's table, rather than the study itself, that gives the V and J calls and clone size. The sample table lists approximately 610,000 distinct CDR3 sequences, roughly 14% of them with a count of one. The top ten constitute 4% to 5.5% of the sample.

CDR1 DFQATT and CDR2 SNEGSKA are derived from the germline V gene (reference sequence). The CDR3, from cysteine to phenylalanine, totals 18 residues. Only CDR3 DNA remains: 54 bases, in frame from the first base. Compared with germline, V lacks 5 bases and J lacks 5 bases; bases without a gene match: 16. With regard to this clonotype: Its antigen target is currently unknown. Base quality data are lacking; no much larger clone is found one base away.

The chain was built from TRBV20-1 and TRBJ2-5; TRBD2 lines up with 14 middle nucleotides. The clonotype was recovered from a woman between 35 and 50 years old with Graves' ophthalmopathy. The specimen sequenced was blood. DNA sequence: TGCAGTGCTGGGGTCGGGACTAGCGGGAGCGGGTGGCGGGAGACCCAGTACTTC. Its protein product is CSAGVGTSGSGWRETQYF.